The 18 T cell receptor beta chains listed next were all sequenced from one sample in a study of CD8 T cells in Susac syndrome. Reverse transcription of about 0.5 to 1 ug RNA used random hexamers. TCRdb redid the calling of the immunoSEQ multiplex PCR reads with MiXCR, one entry per CDR3 protein. The repertoire holds roughly 190,000 distinct CDR3 sequences, with over 85% as singletons. Sequenced material: CD4+ T cells from PBMCs. The receptors stem from a human donor in good health.

The gene calls are TRBV29-1 and TRBJ2-3; D perhaps matches TRBD1 (6 bases). Germline CDR1 SQVTM, CDR2 ANQGSEA. Trimming stripped 3 bases from V and 3 bases from J, with 7 bases between. The CDR3 consists of 12 residues. CDR3 sequence reads: CSVDTGTDTQYF. The DNA of the CDR3 is TGCAGCGTTGATACAGGGACAGATACGCAGTATTTT.

The chain carries TRBV28 and TRBJ1-5, with D tentatively TRBD1 (5 bases). Trimming pared 4 bases from V and 1 base from J, leaving 17 bases between. The CDR3 consists of 17 residues. The germline V gene encodes CDR1 MDHEN and CDR2 SYDVKM. The CDR3 loop is CASSSGPTGLSNQPQHF. CDR3 DNA: TGTGCCAGCAGTTCAGGTCCCACAGGTTTAAGCAATCAGCCCCAGCATTTT.

This rearrangement joins TRBV19 to TRBJ1-5; 7 bases fit TRBD1. Unmatched junction bases numbered 5, after V lost 8 bases and J lost 4 bases. The length of the CDR3 is 13 residues. Germline V gives CDR1 LNHDA, CDR2 SQIVND (reference sequence). CDR3 region: CASAGTANQPQHF. The CDR3 nucleotides read TGTGCCAGTGCCGGGACAGCAAATCAGCCCCAGCATTTT.

V usage is TRBV6-1 and J usage is TRBJ2-6, with TRBD2 identical over 7 bases. With 8 bases clipped from V and 0 bases from J, the junction kept 13 bases outside the gene matches. The CDR3 spans 18 residues. Per germline, CDR1 MNHNS and CDR2 SASEGT. The CDR3 sequence is CASGGAGGGLSGANVLTF. In DNA, the CDR3 is TGTGCCAGCGGTGGAGCGGGCGGGGGTCTCTCTGGGGCCAACGTCCTGACTTTC.

This clonotype was seen just once. The chain links TRBV7-2 to TRBJ1-2; D gene unclear. Trimming pared 0 bases from V and 7 bases from J, leaving 9 bases between. Per germline, CDR1 SGHTA and CDR2 FQGNSA. This CDR3 has 13 amino acids. The DNA of the CDR3 is TGTGCCAGCAGCTTAGCAATTCTGGGTGGCTACACCTTC. Translated, it gives CASSLAILGGYTF.

This chain links TRBV5-1 with TRBJ2-7; D is unresolved. CDR3 length: 14 amino acids. Germline V gives CDR1 SGHRS, CDR2 YFSETQ. V shed 0 bases and J shed 6 bases, with 13 bases lying between them. Written as DNA, the CDR3 is TGCGCCAGCAGCTTGGGTTCGGCGCAATTCGAGCAGTACTTC. It encodes CASSLGSAQFEQYF.

This clonotype has a single count. This sequence joins TRBV7-2 and TRBJ2-1; 12 bases fit TRBD2. V lost 4 bases, J lost 4 bases, and 8 bases stayed unmatched. The germline CDR1 and CDR2 sequences are SGHTA and FQGNSA. CDR3 length: 17 amino acids. In nucleotides, the CDR3 is TGTGCCAGCAGCTCCCTAGGACTAGCGGGGCTTTACAATGAGCAGTTCTTC. Protein product: CASSSLGLAGLYNEQFF.

This rearrangement joins TRBV24-1 to TRBJ2-1; D possibly corresponds to TRBD2 (5 bases). Trimming stripped 7 bases from V and 0 bases from J, with 12 bases between. In germline, CDR1 is KGHDR, CDR2 SFDVKD. This CDR3 is 15 amino acids long. CDR3 region: CATSEGGFSYNEQFF. As DNA, the CDR3 is TGTGCCACCAGCGAGGGTGGGTTCTCCTACAATGAGCAGTTCTTC.

The chain couples TRBV6-1 to TRBJ1-5; 9 bases fit TRBD1. This CDR3 has 18 residues. The V gene's germline CDR1 is MNHNS and CDR2 SASEGT. Unmatched junction bases numbered 16, after V lost 6 bases and J lost 4 bases. In nucleotides, the CDR3 is TGTGCCAGCAGGGACAGGGGCCGGGGCCTAAGGCTTAATCAGCCCCAGCATTTT. It encodes CASRDRGRGLRLNQPQHF.

The chain uses TRBV4-2 and TRBJ1-5; 9 positions match TRBD1. In germline, CDR1 is LGHNA, CDR2 YNFKEQ. The CDR3 covers 16 residues. The junction had 4 bases not matched to a gene; V was cut back by 0 bases and J by 4 bases. The DNA for the CDR3 is TGTGCCAGCAGCCAAGATCCCGGGACAGGGAATCAGCCCCAGCATTTT. Translation gives CASSQDPGTGNQPQHF.

This clonotype appeared a single time. The chain recombines TRBV7-2 with TRBJ1-1; D call uncertain. Between the trimmed V and J ends, which lost 3 bases and 4 bases, there was a span of 6 bases. This CDR3 has 12 residues. CDR1 is SGHTA, CDR2 FQGNSA, per germline. CDR3 region: CASSLGITEAFF. DNA of the CDR3: TGTGCCAGCAGCTTGGGCATCACTGAAGCTTTCTTT.

This rearrangement joins TRBV29-1 to TRBJ2-1, with D possibly being TRBD1 or TRBD2 (5 bases each). Germline CDR1 is SQVTM and CDR2 is ANQGSEA. The V and J ends lost 4 bases and 4 bases respectively, with 14 bases between them. The CDR3 loop spans 14 amino acids. CDR3 bases: TGCAGCGTTGCAGGGAGAATCAAATACAATGAGCAGTTCTTC. Protein product: CSVAGRIKYNEQFF.

This chain links TRBV6-1 with TRBJ1-5, with 9 positions matching TRBD1. This CDR3 has 18 residues. The V and J ends lost 6 bases and 3 bases, in that order; junction bases with no gene match: 15. Germline V gives CDR1 MNHNS, CDR2 SASEGT. CDR3 protein: CASSLPGQGQISNQPQHF. Here the CDR3 DNA reads TGTGCCAGCAGCCTCCCTGGACAGGGGCAGATTTCCAATCAGCCCCAGCATTTT.

The CDR3 DNA reads TGTGCCAGCAGCGACCAACAATGGAACACTGAAGCTTTCTTT. Amino acid sequence: CASSDQQWNTEAFF. The chain couples TRBV7-9 to TRBJ1-1; D call uncertain. The germline gives CDR1 SEHNR, CDR2 FQNEAQ (reference sequence). Trimming cost V 5 bases and J 1 base, with 11 bases left between them. The CDR3 extends over 14 amino acids. The full variable domain, completed using reference TRBV7-9 and TRBJ1-1, is DTGVSQNPRHKITKRGQNVTFRCDPISEHNRLYWYRQTLGQGPEFLTYFQNEAQLEKSRLLSDRFSAERPKGSFSTLEIQRTEQGDSAMYLCASSDQQWNTEAFFGQGTRLTVV.

The V gene is TRBV19, the J gene TRBJ1-5; D remains ambiguous. CDR3 size: 16 residues. Trimming removed 5 bases from V and 3 bases from J, with 17 bases in between. CDR1 and CDR2 (germline): LNHDA, SQIVND (reference sequence). CDR3 in amino acids: CASSRHLRADNQPQHF. Here the CDR3 DNA reads TGTGCCAGTAGTCGACACCTCCGGGCCGACAATCAGCCCCAGCATTTT.

The chain couples TRBV4-1 to TRBJ2-7, with 11 bases that match TRBD1. Germline assignment: CDR1 MGHRA and CDR2 YSYEKL. Trimming took 4 bases from V and 4 from J; bases not matched to a gene: 6. This CDR3 is 15 amino acids long. CDR3 sequence reads: CASSRGQGEVYEQYF. The CDR3 nucleotides are TGCGCCAGCAGCCGGGGACAGGGGGAAGTATACGAGCAGTACTTC.

This chain links TRBV30 with TRBJ1-2; unclear D gene. The CDR3 runs to 16 residues. The germline V and J ends were trimmed by 4 bases and 8 bases, with 26 bases remaining between them. Germline CDR1 and CDR2: GTSNPN and SVGIG (reference sequence). The CDR3 region has the DNA TGTGCCTGGATGATGGAGGGTCTCTTCCCCGGAGACGGCTACACCTTC. This codes for CAWMMEGLFPGDGYTF. Full variable domain (missing parts from reference TRBV30 and TRBJ1-2): SQTIHQWPATLVQPVGSPLSLECTVEGTSNPNLYWYRQAAGRGLQLLFYSVGIGQISSEVPQNLSASRPQDRQFILSSKKLLLSDSGFYLCAWMMEGLFPGDGYTFGSGTRLTVV.

The rearrangement uses TRBV29-1 and TRBJ2-3; TRBD2 matches 7 bases. This CDR3 region has 14 residues. The V segment lost 7 bases and the J segment 1 base; nucleotides outside the gene matches: 8. Per the germline V gene, CDR1 is SQVTM and CDR2 is ANQGSEA. The CDR3 coding sequence is TGCAGCGCCTGGACTAGTGGGGGCACAGATACGCAGTATTTT. Translated, it gives CSAWTSGGTDTQYF.